What follows are 9 T cell receptor beta chains derived from one specimen sequenced in a study of shared clonotypes between healthy human individuals. Libraries were prepared by immunoSEQ multiplex PCR; TCRdb keeps only in-frame clonotypes and omits some of them. Among 2 million to 2.5 million clones listed, 85% to 95% were seen once. Sequencing input: naive CD4+ T cells sorted from blood. Subset of the sample: CD45RA+ positively selected. These receptor sequences come from a man aged 18 to 35 in good health.

The DNA for the CDR3 is TGTGCCAGTAGTATTCGTGAGGACAGCTACACCTTC. Protein: CASSIREDSYTF. V gene TRBV19 combines with J gene TRBJ1-2; perhaps TRBD1 as D (5 bases). The CDR3 is made up of 12 amino acids. V lost 3 bases to trimming and J lost 9 bases, with 11 bases between them. Germline loops: CDR1 LNHDA, CDR2 SQIVND (reference sequence).

This chain uses TRBV18 with TRBJ1-4, with D possibly TRBD1 on 5 matching bases. The germline V gene has CDR1 KGHSH and CDR2 LQKENI. The CDR3 is made up of 16 amino acids. V was pared by 4 bases and J by 0 bases, with 12 bases between. The chain's CDR3 is CASSLRQTATNEKLFF. The CDR3 DNA sequence: TGTGCCAGCTCACTTAGACAGACCGCAACTAATGAAAAACTGTTTTTT.

The J gene is TRBJ2-1, the V gene TRBV5-1; no firm D call. The ends were cut back, 9 bases at V and 9 bases at J, with 16 bases in the middle. Germline loops: CDR1 SGHRS, CDR2 YFSETQ. This CDR3 region has 12 residues. CDR3 coding DNA: TGCGCCACCCGGCCCCTAGACGGTGAGCAGTTCTTC. Its translation: CATRPLDGEQFF.

V usage is TRBV28 and J usage is TRBJ1-2, with D perhaps matching TRBD1 (6 bases). The ends were cut back, 7 bases at V and 6 bases at J, with 12 bases in the middle. The length of the CDR3 is 12 residues. The germline V gene encodes CDR1 MDHEN and CDR2 SYDVKM. The CDR3 spells CASKWQGNGYTF. The DNA for the CDR3 is TGTGCCAGCAAATGGCAGGGGAATGGCTACACCTTC.

V is TRBV5-1 and J is TRBJ2-1; D gene unclear. Trimming pared 1 base from V and 7 bases from J, leaving 12 bases between. The CDR3 covers 14 residues. CDR1 is SGHRS, CDR2 YFSETQ, per germline. CDR3 sequence: CASSLLTGRNEQFF. DNA for the CDR3: TGCGCCAGCAGCTTGTTGACCGGGCGAAATGAGCAGTTCTTC.

The chain is built from TRBV2 and TRBJ1-2; D is ambiguous. V was trimmed by 5 bases and J by 3 bases, leaving 10 bases between them. CDR1 SNHLY and CDR2 FYNNEI come from the germline V gene. This CDR3 has 13 residues. CDR3 in amino acids: CASSRPPDYGYTF. The CDR3, as DNA: TGTGCCAGCAGTCGGCCCCCGGACTATGGCTACACCTTC. Looking up the rest from reference TRBV2 and TRBJ1-2 gives the full variable domain: EPEVTQTPSHQVTQMGQEVILRCVPISNHLYFYWYRQILGQKVEFLVSFYNNEISEKSEIFDDQFSVERPDGSNFTLKIRSTKLEDSAMYFCASSRPPDYGYTFGSGTRLTVV.

The chain uses TRBV6-5 and TRBJ1-4; the match to TRBD1 covers 9 bases. The V and J ends lost 5 bases and 7 bases, in that order; junction bases with no gene match: 5. This CDR3 spans 14 amino acids. The germline V gene has CDR1 MNHEY and CDR2 SVGAGI. The CDR3 sequence: CASSKTGGGEKLFF. The CDR3 bases are TGTGCCAGCAGTAAGACAGGGGGAGGTGAAAAACTGTTTTTT.

V gene TRBV4-1 combines with J gene TRBJ2-2; D is ambiguous. Per the germline V gene, CDR1 is MGHRA and CDR2 is YSYEKL. The CDR3 loop spans 15 amino acids. Trimming left V 1 base short and J 1 base short, with 7 bases between. CDR3 in amino acids: CASSQVALNTGELFF. The CDR3 DNA reads as TGCGCCAGCAGCCAAGTGGCGCTGAACACCGGGGAGCTGTTTTTT.

The chain couples TRBV6-1 to TRBJ1-2; D unclear. Trimming removed 6 bases from V and 4 bases from J, with 9 bases in between. Germline V CDR1 and CDR2: MNHNS, SASEGT. The CDR3 covers 12 residues. The DNA for the CDR3 is TGTGCCAGCAGGATACACGGCTATGGCTACACCTTC. The encoded protein is CASRIHGYGYTF.